The rows below give T cell receptor beta chains drawn from one sample of a study of quantifying T cell responses using KT2 cells. TCRdb re-called the UMI-ligation and nested PCR reads through MiXCR, storing one row per CDR3 protein. There are fewer than 50,000 distinct CDR3 sequences in the sample; under 14% occur only once, and under 11% lies in the top ten. Sample: PBMCs spiked with cells of the T cell clone KT2. These TCRs come from a human donor. The CDR3 runs from the conserved cysteine through the conserved F or W. D genes are given only for firm matches. Some rows mark clone size as missing; the rest say once, few, many or name a class of expanded clone.

v_call	clone_size	d_call	j_call	cdr3_nt	cdr3_aa
TRBV20-1	many	TRBD2	TRBJ2-1	TGCAGTGCTAGAGATCTCCTAGCGGGATACAATGAGCAGTTCTTC	CSARDLLAGYNEQFF
TRBV7-2	few	NA	TRBJ2-4	TGTGCCAGCAGCTTAGTTGAGGGGAATAAAAACATTCAGTACTTC	CASSLVEGNKNIQYF
TRBV6-2/TRBV6-3	NA	TRBD1	TRBJ1-1	TGTGCCAGCAGCTCCGGACAGGGATATACTGAAGCTTTCTTT	CASSSGQGYTEAFF
TRBV2	NA	NA	TRBJ2-5	TGTGCCAGCAGGGGGGAACAGACCCAGTACTTC	CASRGEQTQYF
TRBV12-3/TRBV12-4	few	NA	TRBJ2-3	TGTGCCAGCAGTTTAAGAGGGAGTACGCGTGCAGATACGCAGTATTTT	CASSLRGSTRADTQYF
TRBV2	NA	NA	TRBJ2-6	TGTGCCAGCAGGGGAGGTGGCTCTGGGGCCAACGTCCTGACTTTC	CASRGGGSGANVLTF
TRBV7-9	NA	TRBD2	TRBJ2-7	TGTGCCAGCAGCTTAGCGCTAGCGGGGGGCGAGCAGTACTTC	CASSLALAGGEQYF
TRBV5-6	many	NA	TRBJ2-7	TGTGCCAGCAGCTTGGCCGTAGGATCCTACGAGCAGTACTTC	CASSLAVGSYEQYF
TRBV29-1	NA	NA	TRBJ2-5	TGCAGCGTTGCGACTAGGCGGACCCAGTACTTC	CSVATRRTQYF
TRBV14	NA	TRBD2	TRBJ2-7	TGTGCCAGCAGCCAATTCCTAGCGGGGGGATCCTACGAGCAGTACTTC	CASSQFLAGGSYEQYF
TRBV6-1	many	TRBD1	TRBJ2-3	TGTGCCAGCGGACAGGGGGTAGATACGCAGTATTTT	CASGQGVDTQYF
TRBV5-1	few	NA	TRBJ1-1	TGCGCCAGCAGCCCCACCTTTGGACAGTTGAACACTGAAGCTTTCTTT	CASSPTFGQLNTEAFF
TRBV9	many	NA	TRBJ1-2	TGTGCCAGCAGCGCCCGAGACAGCTCCTATGGCTACACCTTC	CASSARDSSYGYTF
TRBV3-1	NA	NA	TRBJ1-2	TGTGCCAGCAGCCAAGACTTGGACCACGGGGCGTGCTACACCTTC	CASSQDLDHGACYTF
TRBV11-3	few	TRBD2	TRBJ2-1	TGTGCCAGCAGCTTTTCGCGGGAGTGGAATGAGCAGTTCTTC	CASSFSREWNEQFF
TRBV5-6	few	NA	TRBJ1-1	TGTGCCAGCAGCTTGGAAGAGGGTGTGAACACTGAAGCTTTCTTT	CASSLEEGVNTEAFF